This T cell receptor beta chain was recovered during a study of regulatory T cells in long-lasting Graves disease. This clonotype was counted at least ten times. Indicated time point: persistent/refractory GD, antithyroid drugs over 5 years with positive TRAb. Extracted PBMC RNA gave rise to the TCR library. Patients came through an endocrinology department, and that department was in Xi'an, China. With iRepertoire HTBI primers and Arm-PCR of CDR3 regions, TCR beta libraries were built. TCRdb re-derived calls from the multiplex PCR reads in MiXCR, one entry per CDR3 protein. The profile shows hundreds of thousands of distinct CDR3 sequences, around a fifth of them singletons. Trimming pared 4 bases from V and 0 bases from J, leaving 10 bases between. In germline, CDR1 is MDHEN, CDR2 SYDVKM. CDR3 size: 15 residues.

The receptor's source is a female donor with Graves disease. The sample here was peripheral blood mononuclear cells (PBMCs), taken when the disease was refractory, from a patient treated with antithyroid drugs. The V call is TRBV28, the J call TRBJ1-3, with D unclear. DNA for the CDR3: TGTGCCAGCAGTTCATCCCTCTCCTCTGGAAACACCATATATTTT. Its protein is CASSSSLSSGNTIYF.